The clone carrying this T cell receptor beta chain showed up just a few times. The antigen is unknown. These data originate in a study of blood T cells in healthy people across ages. Overall study findings and caveats: There was a strong correlation between TCR beta diversity and naive T cell percentage.

The authors ran a second PCR of roughly 6 to 12 cycles using a sample-barcoded 5' primer and a J-beta primer mix. Researchers report that a template-switch adaptor with 12 random nucleotides tagged each cDNA molecule. TCRdb itself ran the 5' RACE reads through MiXCR, one entry per CDR3 protein. This table has over a million distinct CDR3 sequences, around 39% appearing once. What was sequenced was blood. The clonotype comes from a woman younger than 30 in good health.

CDR3 sequence: CSVQRKLLADEQFF. In nucleotides, the CDR3 is TGCAGCGTCCAGCGGAAGCTCCTTGCAGATGAGCAGTTCTTC. The rearrangement links TRBV29-1 to TRBJ2-1, with D possibly matching TRBD2 (5 bases). Germline V gene sequence: CDR1 SQVTM, CDR2 ANQGSEA. Trimming left V 6 bases short and J 8 bases short, with 20 bases between. The CDR3 contains 14 residues.